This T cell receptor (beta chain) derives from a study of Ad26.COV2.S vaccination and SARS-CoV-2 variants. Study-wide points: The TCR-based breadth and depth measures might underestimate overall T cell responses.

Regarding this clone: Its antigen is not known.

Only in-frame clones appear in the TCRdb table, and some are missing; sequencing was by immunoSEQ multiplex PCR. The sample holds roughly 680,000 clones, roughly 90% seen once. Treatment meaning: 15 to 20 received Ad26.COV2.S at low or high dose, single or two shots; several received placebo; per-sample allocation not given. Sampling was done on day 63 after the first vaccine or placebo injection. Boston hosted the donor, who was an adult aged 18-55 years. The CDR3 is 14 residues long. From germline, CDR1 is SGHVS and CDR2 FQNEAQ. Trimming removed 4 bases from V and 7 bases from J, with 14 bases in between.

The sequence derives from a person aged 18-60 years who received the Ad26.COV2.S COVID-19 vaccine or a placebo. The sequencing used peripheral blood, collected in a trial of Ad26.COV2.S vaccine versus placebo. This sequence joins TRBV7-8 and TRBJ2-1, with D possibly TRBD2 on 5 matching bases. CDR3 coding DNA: TGTGCCAGCAGCTGGACCGGGAACACGAATGAGCAGTTCTTC. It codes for CASSWTGNTNEQFF. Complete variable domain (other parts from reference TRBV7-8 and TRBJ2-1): GAGVSQSPRYKVAKRGQDVALRCDPISGHVSLFWYQQALGQGPEFLTYFQNEAQLDKSGLPSDRFFAERPEGSVSTLKIQRTQQEDSAVYLCASSWTGNTNEQFFGPGTRLTVL.